The T cell receptor (beta chain) described here comes from a study of molecular identifiers for immune sequencing clone quantification. For this clonotype: One junction end does not reproduce the germline sequence, and a read error may be involved.

TCRdb itself ran the PCR reads through MiXCR, one entry per CDR3 protein. The sample includes around 82,000 distinct CDR3 sequences, 15% to 20% of them seen just once. CDR3 length equals 16 residues. The chain joins TRBV12-3 or TRBV12-4 to TRBJ2-3; 10 nucleotides match TRBD1. This TCR was recovered from a human donor in good health. Some libraries in this study had Jurkat cell RNA spiked in. Material for sequencing was naive CD8+ T cells from blood, with Jurkat cell RNA spiked in. Subset specified: FACS-sorted CD8+CD4-CCR7+CD45RA+ naive T cells. The CDR3 loop is CASSSYGQGVVDTKYF. Written as DNA, the CDR3 is TGTGCCAGCAGTTCCTACGGACAGGGGGTAGTGGATACGAAGTATTTT.